This T cell receptor (beta chain) was obtained from a study of breast tumors, draining lymph nodes, adjacent tissues. J was trimmed by 6 bases and V by 3 bases; bases with no gene match: 7. The CDR3 loop spans 15 amino acids. CDR1 is MDHEN and CDR2 is SYDVKM in the germline V gene. Whole-study findings and limits: Compared with basal-like, luminal-like tumors shared significantly more repertoire with nontumor tissue. The lymph node origin of tumor T cells was framed as consistent with a hypothesis, not demonstrated. Data fit most tumor T cells coming from lymph node, expanding in tumor.

Samples came from axillary lymph nodes draining the breast cancer. Concerning this clonotype: Antigen specificity is unknown.

TCRdb reprocessed the multiplex PCR reads with MiXCR, giving one entry per CDR3 protein. Of 150,000 or so distinct CDR3 sequences listed, roughly 35% are singletons. This sequence joins TRBV28 and TRBJ1-5; TRBD1 matches at 8 bases. The source material was axillary lymph node tissue. This receptor was taken from a female donor with breast cancer. Some clones in this sample may be carry-over from other donors' samples. CDR3 protein: CASSLGTGLRQPQHF. CDR3 DNA: TGTGCCAGCAGTTTGGGGACAGGTCTGCGTCAGCCCCAGCATTTT.